This T cell receptor (beta chain) is drawn from a study of CD8+CD57+ T cells in acquired aplastic anemia. Study information: Isolated CD4+ and CD8+ cells, once sorted, yielded DNA averaging roughly 3.2 ug. Study-wide results and limits: No significant patient-versus-control difference appeared in CD8+ Simpson's diversity.

Points on this clonotype: Its antigen remains unidentified.

The germline V and J ends were trimmed by 4 bases and 6 bases, with 9 bases remaining between them. Germline V gene data show CDR1 as SNHLY and CDR2 as FYNNEI. The CDR3 is 13 amino acids. The template for TCR beta VDJ and CDR3 sequence profiling was genomic DNA. MiXCR, applied by TCRdb to the reads, yields one record per CDR3 protein. The data show about 190,000 distinct CDR3 sequences, around 50% seen once. The chain combines TRBV2 with TRBJ1-4; possible D gene TRBD1, 6 bases. The sequence came from a human donor in good health, serving as a control. The material sequenced was sorted CD4+, CD8+, or CD8+CD57+ T cells (not recorded which) from PBMCs. CDR3 sequence: CASSGGAYEKLFF. For the CDR3, the DNA is TGTGCCAGCAGTGGGGGGGCTTATGAAAAACTGTTTTTT.